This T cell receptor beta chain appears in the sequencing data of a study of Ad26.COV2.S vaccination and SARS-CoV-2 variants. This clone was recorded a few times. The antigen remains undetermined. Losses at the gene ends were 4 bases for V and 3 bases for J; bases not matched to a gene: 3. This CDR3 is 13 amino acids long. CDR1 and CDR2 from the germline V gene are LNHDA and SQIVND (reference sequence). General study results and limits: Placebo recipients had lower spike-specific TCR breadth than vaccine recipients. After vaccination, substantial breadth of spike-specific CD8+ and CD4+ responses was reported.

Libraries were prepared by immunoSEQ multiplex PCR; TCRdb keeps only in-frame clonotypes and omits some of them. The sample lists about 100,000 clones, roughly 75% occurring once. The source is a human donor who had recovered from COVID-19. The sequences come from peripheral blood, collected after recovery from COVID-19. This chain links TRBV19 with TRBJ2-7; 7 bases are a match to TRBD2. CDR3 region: CASSTGLSYEQYF. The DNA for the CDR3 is TGTGCCAGTAGTACGGGACTAAGCTACGAGCAGTACTTC. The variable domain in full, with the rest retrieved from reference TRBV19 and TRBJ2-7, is DGGITQSPKYLFRKEGQNVTLSCEQNLNHDAMYWYRQDPGQGLRLIYYSQIVNDFQKGDIAEGYSVSREKKESFPLTVTSAQKNPTAFYLCASSTGLSYEQYFGPGTRLTVT.